These T cell receptor beta chains were read from a single sample in a study of regulatory T cells. Some clones are missing from TCRdb's copy, which holds only in-frame ones; the method was immunoSEQ multiplex PCR. The sample yields about 29,000 clones, around 92% seen once. The sample taken for sequencing was conventional CD4+ T cells sorted from blood. The receptors stem from a person aged 18 to 29 with CD3G deficiency. CDR3s include the opening cysteine and the closing phenylalanine or tryptophan. The order of the fields is J gene, D gene, V gene, clone size, CDR3 DNA, CDR3 protein. A D gene is named only where the DNA matches it firmly. Only some rows state a clone size, as once, few, many or a class for expanded clones.

>TRBJ2-1|.|TRBV5-1|.
TGCGCCAGCGCAACAGGGTCGGCGGTGGGGAACAATGAGCAGTTCTTC
CASATGSAVGNNEQFF
>TRBJ1-1|.|TRBV7-9|.
TGTGCCAGCAGCAAAGGGACCGGCACGAACACTGAAGCTTTCTTT
CASSKGTGTNTEAFF
>TRBJ2-5|.|TRBV10-3|.
TGTGCCATCAGTGAGTCGGGGGGCCTAGAGACCCAGTACTTC
CAISESGGLETQYF
>TRBJ2-2|.|TRBV19|.
TGTGCCAGTAGTATCGGCGGGACGAACACCGGGGAGCTGTTTTTT
CASSIGGTNTGELFF
>TRBJ2-3|.|TRBV2|.
TGTGCCAGCAAACAACCCACAGATACGCAGTATTTT
CASKQPTDTQYF
>TRBJ1-1|.|TRBV5-1|.
TGCGCCAGCAGCCCGCTGGCGGGGTACACTGAAGCTTTCTTT
CASSPLAGYTEAFF
>TRBJ1-5|.|TRBV6-6|.
TGTGCCAGCAGTCCCCGCGGGGGGGCTCAGCCCCAGCATTTT
CASSPRGGAQPQHF
>TRBJ1-4|.|TRBV29-1|.
TGCAGCGGGAGGGGGGCTGATGAAAAACTGTTTTTT
CSGRGADEKLFF
>TRBJ1-2|.|TRBV7-9|.
TGTGCCAGCAGCCGCTCGGGGGCCTATGGCTACACCTTC
CASSRSGAYGYTF
>TRBJ2-7|TRBD2|TRBV29-1|.
TGCAGCGTCGGGACTAGCGGGGAAGTAGCGTACTTC
CSVGTSGEVAYF
>TRBJ2-5|TRBD1|TRBV5-1|.
TGCGCCAGCAGCCCCCAAACAGGGGAGGAGACCCAGTACTTC
CASSPQTGEETQYF
>TRBJ2-1|TRBD2|TRBV7-8|.
TGTGCCAGCAGCTTAACAGGGGGGACTAGCGGCTACAATGAGCAGTTCTTC
CASSLTGGTSGYNEQFF
>TRBJ1-2|.|TRBV7-9|few
TGTGCCAGCAGCTTAGAGAAGGGTATCGGCTACACCTTC
CASSLEKGIGYTF
>TRBJ2-7|TRBD1|TRBV6-4|.
TGTGCCAGCAGTGACCGCCCGGGACAGGGGTTGTACGAGCAGTACTTC
CASSDRPGQGLYEQYF
>TRBJ1-3|TRBD1|TRBV7-9|.
TGTGCCAGCAGCCCAGGGACAGTGGGAACTGGAAACACCATATATTTT
CASSPGTVGTGNTIYF
>TRBJ1-1|.|TRBV28|.
TGTGCCAGCAGTTTTACCCTCCGCACTGAAGCTTTCTTT
CASSFTLRTEAFF
>TRBJ1-1|TRBD1|TRBV5-1|.
TGCGCCAGCAGCTCCGGACAGGATAACACTGAAGCTTTCTTT
CASSSGQDNTEAFF
>TRBJ1-1|.|TRBV6-5|.
TGTGCCATAAAGTCGGGCGGACGAAACACTGAAGCTTTCTTT
CAIKSGGRNTEAFF
>TRBJ2-3|.|TRBV5-1|.
TGCGCCAGCAGCCGTCTGGCGGGCACAGATACGCAGTATTTT
CASSRLAGTDTQYF
>TRBJ1-1|TRBD1|TRBV28|.
TGTGCCAGCAATTCACCGGGACAGGGGGCCCGGGCTGAAGCTTTCTTT
CASNSPGQGARAEAFF
>TRBJ2-5|TRBD1|TRBV7-2|.
TGTGCCAGCAGCTTACCCCAGGGGGTCGGGGAGACCCAGTACTTC
CASSLPQGVGETQYF